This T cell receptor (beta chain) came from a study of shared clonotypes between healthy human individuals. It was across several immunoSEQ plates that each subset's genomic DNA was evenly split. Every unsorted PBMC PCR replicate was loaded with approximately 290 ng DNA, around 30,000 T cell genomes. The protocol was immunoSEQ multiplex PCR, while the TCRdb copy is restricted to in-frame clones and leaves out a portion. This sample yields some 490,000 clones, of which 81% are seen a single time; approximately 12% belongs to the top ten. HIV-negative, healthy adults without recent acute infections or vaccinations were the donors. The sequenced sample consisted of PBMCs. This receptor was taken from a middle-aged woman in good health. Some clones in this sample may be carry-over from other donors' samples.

CDR3 nucleotide sequence: TGTGCCACCAGCAGAGATCGAGGGGACTATGGCTACACCTTC. Protein sequence: CATSRDRGDYGYTF. The gene calls are TRBV15 and TRBJ1-2, with D tentatively TRBD1 (5 bases). The germline V gene has CDR1 LNHNV and CDR2 YYDKDF (reference sequence). The CDR3 is 14 residues long. The ends were cut back, 0 bases at V and 3 bases at J, with 8 bases in the middle.